This is a list of T cell receptor beta chains from one sample in a study of OX40 agonist ivuxolimab in advanced cancers. Assay: immunoSEQ multiplex PCR; the TCRdb copy retains only in-frame clones and omits some. Seen here are around 67,000 clones, over 75% observed once, and the top ten hold 8.2%. The input for sequencing was CD4+ or CD8+ T cells sorted from blood, taken in a trial of the OX40 agonist ivuxolimab. The origin of the receptors is an adult with an advanced solid tumor such as melanoma, head and neck, liver or kidney cancer. Both conserved end residues are part of each CDR3. Part of the rows lack a size; the others show once, few, many or a class for expanded clones.

abundance: -
j_gene: TRBJ2-6
v_gene: TRBV7-6
CDR3aa: CASSRQGSGANVLTF

abundance: -
j_gene: TRBJ1-3
v_gene: TRBV5-3
CDR3aa: CARRPGRHNSGNTIYF

abundance: -
j_gene: TRBJ1-5
v_gene: TRBV21-1
CDR3aa: CASSKVGDSNQPQHF

abundance: -
j_gene: TRBJ2-3
v_gene: TRBV15
CDR3aa: CATSRDDATGDTQYF

abundance: once
j_gene: TRBJ2-2
v_gene: TRBV7-2
CDR3aa: CASSLYGGPTGELFF

abundance: -
j_gene: TRBJ1-2
v_gene: TRBV28
CDR3aa: CASSPSTGTRDGYTF

abundance: -
j_gene: TRBJ1-1
v_gene: TRBV6-1
CDR3aa: CASSVGGVDTEAFF

abundance: -
j_gene: TRBJ2-5
v_gene: TRBV2
CDR3aa: CASSLQTTQYF

abundance: -
j_gene: TRBJ1-2
v_gene: TRBV20-1
CDR3aa: CSAGQDYGYTF

abundance: -
j_gene: TRBJ1-3
v_gene: TRBV5-1
CDR3aa: CATSRGAGNTIYF

abundance: -
j_gene: TRBJ1-6
v_gene: TRBV7-9
CDR3aa: CASSSQGVPLHF

abundance: -
j_gene: TRBJ2-1
v_gene: TRBV5-1
CDR3aa: CASSLVLEGEQFF

abundance: -
j_gene: TRBJ1-1
v_gene: TRBV19
CDR3aa: CASSKQGGVNTEAFF

abundance: -
j_gene: TRBJ2-3
v_gene: TRBV29-1
CDR3aa: CSALDGAGADTQYF

abundance: -
j_gene: TRBJ2-3
v_gene: TRBV4-1
CDR3aa: CASSHPGDSTDTQYF